The following is a TCR beta chain sequence with its context. Antigen: not known. The repertoire was sequenced with immunoSEQ multiplex PCR; TCRdb's copy has only in-frame clones and lacks some. The repertoire consists of about 53,000 clones, with about three quarters occurring once and the leading ten covering around 2.9%. V shed 5 bases and J 3 bases; nucleotides not matched to a gene: 15. CDR1 is SGHTA and CDR2 is FQGNSA in the germline V gene. CDR3 length: 17 amino acids. These data come from a study of vaccination effects on CD4 cells after COVID-19. Study overall: Two-dose BNT162b2 or mRNA-1273 vaccination was given to participants. Findings of the study overall: Healthy vaccinees showed cross-reactivity with common cold coronaviruses in only 1 of 255 vaccine-induced clones. In the late period after vaccination, infection- and vaccine-induced clones contracted markedly.

Researchers isolated CD4+ T cells once less than twelve days of culture had elapsed. Fresh IL-2-containing medium replaced half the medium on days 3 and 7. This receptor was taken from a human donor who received a COVID-19 vaccine. The chain carries TRBV7-2 and TRBJ1-2; 7 bases are a match to TRBD1. The sequencing used CD4+ T cells from PBMCs cultured without peptide, collected before COVID-19 vaccination. CDR3 in amino acids: CASSQSLTGAAYYGYTF. The DNA for the CDR3 is TGTGCCAGCAGCCAATCCTTAACAGGGGCCGCCTACTATGGCTACACCTTC.